The TCR beta chain under discussion was sequenced for a study of T cells expressing NK-cell markers. The CDR3 contains 16 residues. The germline V gene has CDR1 KGHSH and CDR2 LQKENI. After re-calling the 5' RACE reads, TCRdb lists one entry per CDR3 protein, DNA absent. The sample data list over 150,000 distinct CDR3 sequences. The receptor was derived from a man between 18 and 69 years old in good health. The chain uses TRBV18 and TRBJ1-5; as DNA is missing, the TRBD1 call by TCRdb cannot be tested. Sequenced material: blood T cells: a sorted CD56 or NKG2C T cell subset, CD4+ or CD8+ T cells, or bulk PBMC T cells (not recorded which). This CDR3 is CASSPEDRYSNQPQHF. The whole variable domain, remainder taken from reference TRBV18 and TRBJ1-5, is NAGVMQNPRHLVRRRGQEARLRCSPMKGHSHVYWYRQLPEEGLKFMVYLQKENIIDESGMPKERFSAEFPKEGPSILRIQQVVRGDSAAYFCASSPEDRYSNQPQHFGDGTRLSIL.